Following are 12 T cell receptor beta chains from one sample sequenced in a study of cytomegalovirus exposure and HLA in healthy donors. PCR used 60 Vbeta primers and 13 Jbeta primers. The method was immunoSEQ multiplex PCR; TCRdb's version includes in-frame clones alone and lacks a portion of them. This sample has about 130,000 clones; approximately 70% occur once, and the top ten carry approximately 4.3%. Sequencing was done on a sample of PBMCs. These receptors originate from a man aged 60-69 years in good health and CMV-seropositive.

The rearrangement uses TRBV29-1 and TRBJ2-2; TRBD1 matches at 7 bases. CDR1 SQVTM and CDR2 ANQGSEA come from the germline V gene. The CDR3 spans 15 residues. The CDR3 sequence is CSATEGTANTGELFF. The CDR3 region has the DNA TGCAGTGCCACCGAGGGGACAGCAAACACCGGGGAGCTGTTTTTT.

The chain employs TRBV7-9 and TRBJ2-2; maybe TRBD1 (5 bases). CDR1 is SEHNR, CDR2 FQNEAQ, per germline (reference sequence). With 5 bases removed from V and 1 base from J, the gap between germline ends came to 14 bases. CDR3 length: 16 residues. The CDR3 DNA follows: TGTGCCAGCAGCCATGATGGGGCAGGGAACACCGGGGAGCTGTTTTTT. It specifies CASSHDGAGNTGELFF.

The CDR3 DNA reads TGTGCCTGGAGTGTACGAGGCAGGGGCAACTCACCCCTCCACTTT. This translates into CAWSVRGRGNSPLHF. The chain recombines TRBV30 with TRBJ1-6, with a tentative D call TRBD1 (6 bases). The CDR3 length is 15 residues. Trimming stripped 0 bases from V and 10 bases from J, with 16 bases between. Germline CDR1 is GTSNPN and CDR2 is SVGIG (reference sequence).

V is TRBV11-1 and J is TRBJ2-1; a possible D gene is TRBD2 (5 bases). The V end was cut by 9 bases, the J end by 10 bases, with 22 bases between. The CDR3 contains 14 residues. Germline V gives CDR1 SGHAT, CDR2 FQDESV (reference sequence). CDR3 nucleotides: TGTGCCAGTATGGACGGCCCCTCGGGAACGGAGCAGTTCTTC. Its translation: CASMDGPSGTEQFF.

The chain joins TRBV27 to TRBJ2-3, with 13 positions matching TRBD2. The CDR3 is 15 residues long. With 8 bases clipped from V and 6 bases from J, the junction kept 8 bases outside the gene matches. The germline V gene has CDR1 MNHEY and CDR2 SMNVEV (reference sequence). The CDR3 nucleotides read TGTGCCAGCGATCGACTAGCGGGGGGCCGGGATACGCAGTATTTT. Translating gives CASDRLAGGRDTQYF.

The chain carries TRBV28 and TRBJ2-7; TRBD2 agrees at 12 bases. CDR1 and CDR2 from the germline V gene are MDHEN and SYDVKM. This CDR3 contains 15 residues. The J segment lost 3 bases and the V segment lost 6 bases, leaving 6 bases of the junction unmatched. CDR3 bases: TGTGCCAGCAGCCCTACTAGCGGGGGGTTCTACGAGCAGTACTTC. This translates into CASSPTSGGFYEQYF.

The chain couples TRBV30 to TRBJ1-2; unclear D gene. V lost 4 bases to trimming and J lost 4 bases, with 13 bases between them. CDR1 and CDR2 (germline): GTSNPN, SVGIG (reference sequence). There are 13 residues in the CDR3. As DNA, the CDR3 is TGTGCCTGGACGGGGAGCTGGGGCTATGGCTACACCTTC. As protein: CAWTGSWGYGYTF.

The chain employs TRBV23-1 and TRBJ1-1; D gene uncertain. TRBV23-1 is an ORF, and what it does is uncertain. V gave up 3 bases and J gave up 1 base, with 15 bases separating them. The length of the CDR3 is 16 residues. Here the CDR3 DNA reads TGCGCCAGCAGTCATGGGCCACGAAGACCGAACACTGAAGCTTTCTTT. As protein: CASSHGPRRPNTEAFF.

The V gene is TRBV5-1, the J gene TRBJ1-4; TRBD1 might be the D (6 bases). The V and J ends lost 4 bases and 6 bases respectively, with 16 bases between them. Germline V gene lookup returns CDR1 SGHRS and CDR2 YFSETQ. The CDR3 has 15 amino acids. The DNA of the CDR3 is TGCGCCAGCAGCAGACAGGACTCACCCGATGAAAAACTGTTTTTT. Residues: CASSRQDSPDEKLFF.

Only a few counts were recorded for this clone. The V gene is TRBV6-1, the J gene TRBJ1-1; D not certain. Per germline, CDR1 MNHNS and CDR2 SASEGT. Trimming shortened V by 8 bases and J by 5 bases, and 15 bases separated the two germline ends. The CDR3 consists of 13 residues. DNA of the CDR3: TGTGCCAGCCGCCGGGTGACGGGGACTGAAGCTTTCTTT. It encodes CASRRVTGTEAFF.

V usage is TRBV2 and J usage is TRBJ2-7; a weak D match, TRBD2 (7 bases). V gave up 6 bases and J gave up 3 bases, with 15 bases separating them. The CDR3 length is 14 residues. The germline V gene encodes CDR1 SNHLY and CDR2 FYNNEI. CDR3: CASRPEGGVYEQYF. In DNA form, the CDR3 reads TGTGCCAGCAGGCCCGAGGGGGGGGTCTACGAGCAGTACTTC.

The CDR3 DNA reads TGTGCCAGTACCTACGTCGGGGAAAACATTCAGTACTTC. This gives the protein CASTYVGENIQYF. This chain uses TRBV19 with TRBJ2-4; maybe TRBD2 (5 bases). Germline loops: CDR1 LNHDA, CDR2 SQIVND (reference sequence). CDR3 length equals 13 residues. V was clipped by 7 bases and J by 5 bases, with 12 bases between them.